The 21 T cell receptor beta chains presented below share a single source sample, sequenced in a study of T cells in Graves' hyperthyroidism and ophthalmopathy. Regions amplified from RNA transcripts were the TCR beta CDR3 regions. The primer set for the first-round RT-PCR of the TCR CDR3 was HTBI. TCRdb reprocessed the multiplex PCR reads with MiXCR, giving one entry per CDR3 protein. This sample yields about 770,000 distinct CDR3 sequences, of which approximately 18% are seen a single time; 16% belongs to the top ten. Input material: blood. These receptors originate from a woman between 45 and 65 years old with Graves' hyperthyroidism that later progressed to Graves' ophthalmopathy.

This clonotype was counted a few times. The gene calls are TRBV18 and TRBJ1-4; no clear D gene. CDR1 is KGHSH, CDR2 LQKENI, per germline. The V end lost 1 base, the J end lost 3 bases, and 12 bases lay between the germline ends. CDR3 size: 16 residues. The CDR3 DNA is TGTGCCAGCTCACCACGGGTTCCGGGTTCTAATGAAAAACTGTTTTTT. It yields the protein CASSPRVPGSNEKLFF.

V and J are TRBV19 and TRBJ1-5; the D gene is possibly TRBD1 (5 bases). This CDR3 contains 13 residues. In germline, CDR1 is LNHDA, CDR2 SQIVND (reference sequence). V lost 6 bases, J lost 5 bases, and 11 bases lay in between. CDR3 region: CASSDQGHQPQHF. The CDR3 DNA follows: TGTGCCAGTAGCGACCAGGGTCATCAGCCCCAGCATTTT.

The sample holds many counts of this clonotype. This rearrangement joins TRBV3-1 to TRBJ2-1; 12 positions agree with TRBD2. The CDR3 sequence is 14 residues long. Germline V gene data show CDR1 as LGHDT and CDR2 as YNNKEL (reference sequence). Trimming took 4 bases from V and 9 from J; bases not matched to a gene: 4. CDR3 nucleotide sequence: TGTGCCAGCAGCCCCGGACTAGCGGGGTTTGAGCAGTTCTTC. Translating it yields CASSPGLAGFEQFF.

This clonotype was counted between two and nine times. The chain joins TRBV7-3 to TRBJ2-1; either TRBD1 or TRBD2 may supply D (6 bases each). CDR1 is SGHTA and CDR2 is FQGTGA in the germline V gene. Trimming left V 4 bases short and J 8 bases short, with 18 bases between. The CDR3 runs to 15 residues. The CDR3 sequence is CASSSPGAEGYEQFF. CDR3 DNA: TGTGCCAGCAGCTCCCCGGGGGCGGAGGGATATGAGCAGTTCTTC. Combining the CDR3 with reference TRBV7-3 and TRBJ2-1 gives the whole variable domain GAGVSQTPSNKVTEKGKYVELRCDPISGHTALYWYRQSLGQGPEFLIYFQGTGAADDSGLPNDRFFAVRPEGSVSTLKIQRTERGDSAVYLCASSSPGAEGYEQFFGPGTRLTVL.

This clonotype was found many times. The chain employs TRBV11-2 and TRBJ1-4, with D hard to call. The CDR3 length is 13 residues. Germline V gene sequence: CDR1 SGHAT, CDR2 FQNNGV. V lost 1 base to trimming and J lost 14 bases, with 14 bases between them. The CDR3, as DNA: TGTGCCAGCAGCTTAGGGCAAGCCTCCTTTCTGTTTTTT. Its protein product is CASSLGQASFLFF.

This clonotype has ten or more counts. V is TRBV7-3 and J is TRBJ1-1; D ambiguous. This CDR3 comprises 14 residues. V was cut by 2 bases and J by 0 bases, with 7 bases left in between. Germline V lookup: CDR1 SGHTA, CDR2 FQGTGA. In nucleotides, the CDR3 is TGTGCCAGCAGCTTACGACGGGTGAACACTGAAGCTTTCTTT. Its protein product is CASSLRRVNTEAFF.

This clonotype was counted between two and nine times. V is TRBV6-1 and J is TRBJ1-3, with 7 bases lining up with TRBD1. Germline V gene sequence: CDR1 MNHNS, CDR2 SASEGT. The trim removed 5 bases at V and 3 bases at J, leaving 7 bases unmatched. This CDR3 comprises 15 residues. For the CDR3, the DNA is TGTGCCAGCAGTAGAACAGGGGTGGATGGAAACACCATATATTTT. The encoded protein is CASSRTGVDGNTIYF.

This clonotype was picked up many times. CDR3 bases: TGTGCCAGCAGCTTGGCGGGCAGGGCCTACGAGCAGTACTTC. Protein: CASSLAGRAYEQYF. The genes are TRBV5-6 and TRBJ2-7; D is perhaps TRBD1 (5 bases). The V end lost 0 bases, the J end lost 2 bases, and 9 bases lay between the germline ends. There are 14 residues in the CDR3. Germline V gene data show CDR1 as SGHDT and CDR2 as YYEEEE. Full variable domain (missing parts from reference TRBV5-6 and TRBJ2-7): DAGVTQSPTHLIKTRGQQVTLRCSPKSGHDTVSWYQQALGQGPQFIFQYYEEEERQRGNFPDRFSGHQFPNYSSELNVNALLLGDSALYLCASSLAGRAYEQYFGPGTRLTVT.

The genes are TRBV15 and TRBJ2-2; the D is unclear. The CDR3 consists of 14 residues. V gave up 5 bases and J gave up 6 bases, with 13 bases separating them. In germline, CDR1 is LNHNV, CDR2 YYDKDF (reference sequence). Written as DNA, the CDR3 is TGTGCCACCAGCCGCCCTCGGTGGGCCGGGGAGCTGTTTTTT. It yields the protein CATSRPRWAGELFF.

This chain connects TRBV4-1 to TRBJ1-1; maybe TRBD1 (6 bases). Germline loops: CDR1 MGHRA, CDR2 YSYEKL. There are 13 residues in the CDR3. V dropped 5 bases and J dropped 10 bases, with 17 bases sitting between them. The CDR3 DNA is TGCGCCAGCAGCTCACAGGGCCTCTTAGGAGCTTTCTTT. Translated: CASSSQGLLGAFF.

The sample holds many counts of this clonotype. The chain carries TRBV5-1 and TRBJ1-1, with TRBD1 matching 11 bases. V lost 1 base to trimming and J lost 6 bases; unmatched junction nucleotides: 5. The CDR3 is made up of 15 amino acids. The germline V gene has CDR1 SGHRS and CDR2 YFSETQ. The CDR3 DNA follows: TGCGCCAGCAGCTTGAGGACAGGGGGCACGGCTGAAGCTTTCTTT. As protein: CASSLRTGGTAEAFF.

This clonotype was seen repeatedly, ten times or more. The V call is TRBV18, the J call TRBJ1-1; 7 positions agree with TRBD1. CDR1 and CDR2 (germline): KGHSH, LQKENI. The CDR3 runs to 16 residues. Trimming removed 0 bases from V and 5 bases from J; junction bases left unmatched: 9. CDR3 in DNA: TGTGCCAGCTCACCACCGGTGGTGACAGGGATTACTGAAGCTTTCTTT. The encoded protein is CASSPPVVTGITEAFF.

A note on this clonotype: Germline and junction disagree at one end, which may indicate a read error. This sequence joins TRBV7-9 and TRBJ1-2; no definite D call. This CDR3 spans 14 amino acids. Germline CDR1 is SEHNR and CDR2 is FQNEAQ (reference sequence). This chain's CDR3 is CAGRRPSPNYGYTF. As DNA, the CDR3 is TGTGCCGGCAGAAGGCCCTCCCCTAACTATGGCTACACCTTC. The whole variable domain, remainder taken from reference TRBV7-9 and TRBJ1-2, is DTGVSQNPRHKITKRGQNVTFRCDPISEHNRLYWYRQTLGQGPEFLTYFQNEAQLEKSRLLSDRFSAERPKGSFSTLEIQRTEQGDSAMYLCAGRRPSPNYGYTFGSGTRLTVV.

This clonotype was recorded at least ten times. The chain couples TRBV2 to TRBJ2-2; TRBD1 aligns across 10 bases. The trim removed 6 bases at V and 5 bases at J, leaving 6 bases unmatched. The CDR3 consists of 15 residues. Germline V CDR1 and CDR2: SNHLY, FYNNEI. DNA for the CDR3: TGTGCCAGCAGAGCCGGGACAGGGGCTACCGGGGAGCTGTTTTTT. This translates into CASRAGTGATGELFF.

This clonotype came up many times. This sequence joins TRBV11-2 and TRBJ2-7; D is ambiguous. Germline values: CDR1 SGHAT, CDR2 FQNNGV. V was clipped by 4 bases and J by 1 base, with 17 bases between them. CDR3 size: 16 residues. The CDR3, as DNA: TGTGCCAGCAGCTGGCTCGTGACACATCTTTCCTACGAGCAGTACTTC. Amino acid sequence: CASSWLVTHLSYEQYF.

The CDR3 protein is CASSYWGEQFF. CDR3 bases: TGTGCCAGCAGTTACTGGGGGGAGCAGTTCTTC. The chain combines TRBV6-2 or TRBV6-3 with TRBJ2-1, with D perhaps TRBD1 or TRBD2 (5 bases each). The CDR3 runs 11 residues. V dropped 1 base and J dropped 10 bases, with 5 bases sitting between them. Germline-derived CDR1 and CDR2 are MNHEY and SVGEGT.

The rearrangement links TRBV27 to TRBJ1-4, with 9 bases aligning to TRBD1. Germline V gene data show CDR1 as MNHEY and CDR2 as SMNVEV (reference sequence). The CDR3 extends over 16 amino acids. V lost 5 bases to trimming and J lost 7 bases; unmatched junction nucleotides: 11. The CDR3 DNA reads TGTGCCAGCAGTCCGCCCGGGACAGGGATCAGTGAAAAACTGTTTTTT. Translation gives CASSPPGTGISEKLFF.

The chain links TRBV3-1 to TRBJ1-5; perhaps TRBD1 as D (6 bases). Germline assignment: CDR1 LGHDT and CDR2 YNNKEL (reference sequence). This CDR3 region has 14 residues. Trimming shortened V by 3 bases and J by 3 bases, and 9 bases separated the two germline ends. In nucleotides, the CDR3 is TGTGCCAGCAGCCAGACAGGTTACAATCAGCCCCAGCATTTT. Translation: CASSQTGYNQPQHF.

The chain uses TRBV19 and TRBJ1-4; no reliable D call. From germline, CDR1 is LNHDA and CDR2 SQIVND (reference sequence). Trimming stripped 3 bases from V and 8 bases from J, with 13 bases between. The CDR3 contains 14 residues. Written as DNA, the CDR3 is TGTGCCAGTAGTATTTCCGCGGACCGCGAAAAACTGTTTTTT. Translation: CASSISADREKLFF.

The CDR3 region is CASSFAYTGKQPQHF. DNA of the CDR3: TGTGCCAGCAGTTTCGCCTACACGGGGAAACAGCCCCAGCATTTT. The chain uses TRBV6-5 and TRBJ1-5; D ambiguous. The CDR3 covers 15 residues. Germline V lookup: CDR1 MNHEY, CDR2 SVGAGI. V lost 4 bases to trimming and J lost 7 bases, with 17 bases between them.

This clonotype was recorded many times. The V and J genes are TRBV5-1 and TRBJ2-3, with D unclear. The CDR3 covers 15 residues. Trimming cost V 0 bases and J 2 bases, with 10 bases left between them. From germline, CDR1 is SGHRS and CDR2 YFSETQ. The CDR3 region is CASSLENGHTDTQYF. The CDR3 DNA follows: TGCGCCAGCAGCTTGGAGAACGGTCACACAGATACGCAGTATTTT.